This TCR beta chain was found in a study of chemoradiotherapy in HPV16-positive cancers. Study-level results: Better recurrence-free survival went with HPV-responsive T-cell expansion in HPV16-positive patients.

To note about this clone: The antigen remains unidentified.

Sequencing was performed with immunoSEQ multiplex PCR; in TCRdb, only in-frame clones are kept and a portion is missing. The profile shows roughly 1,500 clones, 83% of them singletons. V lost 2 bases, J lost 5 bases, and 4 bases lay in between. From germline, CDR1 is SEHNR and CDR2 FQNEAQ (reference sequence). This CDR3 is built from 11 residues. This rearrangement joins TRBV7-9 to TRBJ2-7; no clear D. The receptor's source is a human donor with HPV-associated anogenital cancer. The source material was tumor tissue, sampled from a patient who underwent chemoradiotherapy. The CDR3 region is CASSLSNEQYF. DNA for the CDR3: TGTGCCAGCAGCTTATCCAACGAGCAGTACTTC.